These 3 T cell receptor beta chains share one sample of origin, sequenced in a study of beta chain features in type 1 diabetes. Expressed TCRB transcripts got sequenced, as all isolated RNA was reverse transcribed. Assay: immunoSEQ multiplex PCR; the TCRdb copy retains only in-frame clones and omits some. The sample yields 400,000 to 600,000 clones, 30% seen once. Sample: naive CD4+ T cells from blood. All receptors derive from a man younger than 35 in good health.

This clone has just a few counts. The chain combines TRBV30 with TRBJ2-5, with 8 nucleotides matching TRBD1. After removal of 3 bases from V and 1 base from J, the junction contained 10 bases not matched to a gene. Looked up from germline, CDR1 is GTSNPN and CDR2 is SVGIG (reference sequence). The CDR3 loop spans 16 amino acids. The CDR3 DNA reads as TGTGCCTGGAGCCGACGACGGACAGGGCTCCAAGAGACCCAGTACTTC. This gives the protein CAWSRRRTGLQETQYF.

The genes are TRBV4-3 and TRBJ2-7, with 8 bases identical to TRBD1. In germline, CDR1 is LGHNA, CDR2 YSLEER. With V trimmed by 6 bases and J by 3 bases, 13 bases remained unmatched. The CDR3 spans 16 residues. In DNA, the CDR3 is TGCGCCAGCAGTCGAGATGGACAGGGACGGGGCTACGAGCAGTACTTC. It codes for CASSRDGQGRGYEQYF.

The rearrangement links TRBV7-9 to TRBJ2-1; 13 bases fit TRBD2. The CDR3 has 15 amino acids. V lost 4 bases to trimming and J lost 8 bases; unmatched junction nucleotides: 5. The germline V gene has CDR1 SEHNR and CDR2 FQNEAQ (reference sequence). CDR3 coding DNA: TGTGCCAGCAGCTCCGGGACTAGCGGGACGGATGAGCAGTTCTTC. Amino acid sequence: CASSSGTSGTDEQFF.